This T cell receptor (beta chain) was captured in a study of cytomegalovirus exposure and HLA in healthy donors. The CDR3 is 14 amino acids. V shed 0 bases and J shed 1 base, with 6 bases lying between them. Germline CDR1 MNHEY, CDR2 SVGAGI. TCRdb's table, derived via immunoSEQ multiplex PCR, lists solely in-frame clones and lacks some. The profile shows 200,000 to 250,000 clones, around four fifths of them singletons. Remarks on this clone: The sample contains more than one DNA sequence encoding this CDR3.

The donors were members of the approximately 130-subject validation cohort (separate from the approximately 670-subject first cohort). This chain connects TRBV6-5 to TRBJ1-1; D is ambiguous. Sample: PBMCs. This clonotype was obtained from a woman younger than 30 in good health and CMV-seronegative. The DNA for the CDR3 is TGTGCCAGCAGTTACTCCCGGGCGAACACTGAAGCTTTCTTT. This codes for CASSYSRANTEAFF.